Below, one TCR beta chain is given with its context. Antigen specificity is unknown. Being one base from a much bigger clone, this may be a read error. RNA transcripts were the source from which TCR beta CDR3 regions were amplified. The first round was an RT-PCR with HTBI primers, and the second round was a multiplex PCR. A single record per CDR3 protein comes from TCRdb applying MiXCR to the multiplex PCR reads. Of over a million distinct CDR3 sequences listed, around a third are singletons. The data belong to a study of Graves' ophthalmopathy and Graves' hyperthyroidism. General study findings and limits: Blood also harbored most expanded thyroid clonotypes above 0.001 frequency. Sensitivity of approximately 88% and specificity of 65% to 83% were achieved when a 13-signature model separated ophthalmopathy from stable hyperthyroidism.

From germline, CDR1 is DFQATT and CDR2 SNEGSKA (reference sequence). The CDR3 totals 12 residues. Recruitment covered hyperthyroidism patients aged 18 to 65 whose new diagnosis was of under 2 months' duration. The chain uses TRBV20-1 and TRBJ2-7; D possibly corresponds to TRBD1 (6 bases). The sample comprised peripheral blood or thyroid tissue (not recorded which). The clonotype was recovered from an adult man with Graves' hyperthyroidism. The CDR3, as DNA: TGCAGTGCCAGAGCCACAGGGAACGAGCAGTACTTC. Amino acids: CSARATGNEQYF.